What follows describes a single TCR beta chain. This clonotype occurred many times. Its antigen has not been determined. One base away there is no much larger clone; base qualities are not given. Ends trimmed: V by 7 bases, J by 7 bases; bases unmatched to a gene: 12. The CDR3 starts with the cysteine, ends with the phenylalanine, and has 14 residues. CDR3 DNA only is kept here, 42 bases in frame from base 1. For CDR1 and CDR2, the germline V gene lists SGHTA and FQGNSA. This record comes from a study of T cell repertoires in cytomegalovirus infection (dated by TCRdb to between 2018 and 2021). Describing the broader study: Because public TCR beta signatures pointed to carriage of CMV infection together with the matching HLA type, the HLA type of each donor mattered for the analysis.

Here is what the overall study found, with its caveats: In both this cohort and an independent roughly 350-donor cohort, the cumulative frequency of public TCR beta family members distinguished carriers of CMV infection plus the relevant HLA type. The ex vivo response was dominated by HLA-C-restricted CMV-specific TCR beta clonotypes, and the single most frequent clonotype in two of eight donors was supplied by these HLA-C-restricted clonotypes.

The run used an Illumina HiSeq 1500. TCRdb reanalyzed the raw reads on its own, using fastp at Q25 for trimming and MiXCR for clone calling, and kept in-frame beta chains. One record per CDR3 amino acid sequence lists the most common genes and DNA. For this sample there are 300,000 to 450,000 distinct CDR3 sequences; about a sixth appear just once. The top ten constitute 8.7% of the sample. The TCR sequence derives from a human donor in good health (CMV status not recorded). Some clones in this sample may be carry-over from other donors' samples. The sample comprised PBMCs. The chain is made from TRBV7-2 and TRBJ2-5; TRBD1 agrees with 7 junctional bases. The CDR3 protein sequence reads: CASNRDSQRGTQYF. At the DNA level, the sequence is TGTGCCAGCAACCGGGACAGCCAAAGAGGGACCCAGTACTTC.